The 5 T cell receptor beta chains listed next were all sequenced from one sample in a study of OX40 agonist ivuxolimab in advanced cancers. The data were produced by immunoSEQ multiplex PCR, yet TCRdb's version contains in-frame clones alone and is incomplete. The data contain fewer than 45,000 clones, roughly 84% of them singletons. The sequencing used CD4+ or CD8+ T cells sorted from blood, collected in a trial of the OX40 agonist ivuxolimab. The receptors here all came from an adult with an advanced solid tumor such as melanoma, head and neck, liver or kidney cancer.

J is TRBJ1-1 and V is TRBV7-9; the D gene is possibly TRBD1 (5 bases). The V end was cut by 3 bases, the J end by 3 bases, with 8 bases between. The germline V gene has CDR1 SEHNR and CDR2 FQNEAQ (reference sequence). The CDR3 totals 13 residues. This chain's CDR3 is CASSFTGDTEAFF. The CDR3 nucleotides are TGTGCCAGCAGCTTTACGGGGGACACTGAAGCTTTCTTT. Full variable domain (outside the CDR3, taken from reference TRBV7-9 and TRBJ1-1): DTGVSQNPRHKITKRGQNVTFRCDPISEHNRLYWYRQTLGQGPEFLTYFQNEAQLEKSRLLSDRFSAERPKGSFSTLEIQRTEQGDSAMYLCASSFTGDTEAFFGQGTRLTVV.

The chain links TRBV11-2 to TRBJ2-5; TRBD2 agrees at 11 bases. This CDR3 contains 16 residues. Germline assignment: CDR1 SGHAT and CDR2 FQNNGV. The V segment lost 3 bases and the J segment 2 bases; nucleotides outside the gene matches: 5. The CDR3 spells CASSFLAGGQQETQYF. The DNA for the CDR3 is TGTGCCAGCAGCTTCCTAGCGGGAGGTCAACAAGAGACCCAGTACTTC.

The chain's CDR3 is CAWSGKYYGYTF. The CDR3 nucleotides read TGTGCCTGGAGTGGGAAGTACTATGGCTACACCTTC. The rearrangement joins TRBV30 to TRBJ1-2; D is ambiguous. The CDR3 is made up of 12 amino acids. Trimming stripped 1 base from V and 3 bases from J, with 6 bases between. CDR1 is GTSNPN and CDR2 is SVGIG in the germline V gene (reference sequence).

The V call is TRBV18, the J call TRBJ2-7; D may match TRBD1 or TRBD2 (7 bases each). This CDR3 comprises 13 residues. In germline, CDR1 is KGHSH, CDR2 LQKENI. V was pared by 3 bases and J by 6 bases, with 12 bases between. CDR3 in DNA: TGTGCCAGCTCACCCCAGGGGGAGGGCGAGCAGTACTTC. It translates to CASSPQGEGEQYF.

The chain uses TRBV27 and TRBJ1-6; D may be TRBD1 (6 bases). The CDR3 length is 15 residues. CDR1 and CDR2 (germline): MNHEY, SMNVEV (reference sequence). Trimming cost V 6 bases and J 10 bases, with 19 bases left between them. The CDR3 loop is CASRPEGGARSPLHF. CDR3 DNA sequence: TGTGCCAGCAGACCGGAGGGGGGGGCACGGTCACCCCTCCACTTT.